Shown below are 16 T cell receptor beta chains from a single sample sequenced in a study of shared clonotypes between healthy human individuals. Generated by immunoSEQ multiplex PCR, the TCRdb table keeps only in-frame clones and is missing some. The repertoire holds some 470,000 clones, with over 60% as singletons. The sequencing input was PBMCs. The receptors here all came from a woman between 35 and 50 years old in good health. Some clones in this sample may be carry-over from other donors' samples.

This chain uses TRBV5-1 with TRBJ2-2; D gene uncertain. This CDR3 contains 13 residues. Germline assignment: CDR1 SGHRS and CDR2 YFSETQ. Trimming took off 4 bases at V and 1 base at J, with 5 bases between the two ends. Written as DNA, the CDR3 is TGCGCCAGCAGCAGGTTGAACACCGGGGAGCTGTTTTTT. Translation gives CASSRLNTGELFF. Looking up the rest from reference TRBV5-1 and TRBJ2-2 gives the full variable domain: KAGVTQTPRYLIKTRGQQVTLSCSPISGHRSVSWYQQTPGQGLQFLFEYFSETQRNKGNFPGRFSGRQFSNSRSEMNVSTLELGDSALYLCASSRLNTGELFFGEGSRLTVL.

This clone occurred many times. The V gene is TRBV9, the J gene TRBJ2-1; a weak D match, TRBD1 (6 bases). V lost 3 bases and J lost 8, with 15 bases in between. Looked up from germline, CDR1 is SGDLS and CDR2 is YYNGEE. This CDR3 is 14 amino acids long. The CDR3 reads CASSGKARGDEQFF. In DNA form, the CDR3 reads TGTGCCAGCAGCGGGAAGGCCAGGGGAGATGAGCAGTTCTTC. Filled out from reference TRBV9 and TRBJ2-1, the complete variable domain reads DSGVTQTPKHLITATGQRVTLRCSPRSGDLSVYWYQQSLDQGLQFLIQYYNGEERAKGNILERFSAQQFPDLHSELNLSSLELGDSALYFCASSGKARGDEQFFGPGTRLTVL.

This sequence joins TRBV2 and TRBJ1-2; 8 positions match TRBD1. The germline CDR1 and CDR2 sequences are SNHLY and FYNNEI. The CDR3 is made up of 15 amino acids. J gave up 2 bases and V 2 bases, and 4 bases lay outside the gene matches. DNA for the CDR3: TGTGCCAGCAGTGAAAAACAGGGGGAGAACTATGGCTACACCTTC. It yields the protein CASSEKQGENYGYTF. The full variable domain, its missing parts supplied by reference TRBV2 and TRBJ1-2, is EPEVTQTPSHQVTQMGQEVILRCVPISNHLYFYWYRQILGQKVEFLVSFYNNEISEKSEIFDDQFSVERPDGSNFTLKIRSTKLEDSAMYFCASSEKQGENYGYTFGSGTRLTVV.

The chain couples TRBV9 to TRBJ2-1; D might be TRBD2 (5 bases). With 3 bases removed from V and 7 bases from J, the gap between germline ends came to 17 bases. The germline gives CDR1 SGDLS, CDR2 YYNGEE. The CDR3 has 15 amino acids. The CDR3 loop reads CASSDTGFRANEQFF. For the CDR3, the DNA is TGTGCCAGCAGCGACACGGGATTCCGGGCGAATGAGCAGTTCTTC.

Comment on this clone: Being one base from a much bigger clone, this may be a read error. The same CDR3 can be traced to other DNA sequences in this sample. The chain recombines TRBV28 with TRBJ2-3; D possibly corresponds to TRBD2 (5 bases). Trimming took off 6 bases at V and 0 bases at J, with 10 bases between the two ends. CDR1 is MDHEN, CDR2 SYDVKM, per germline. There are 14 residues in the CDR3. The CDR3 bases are TGTGCCAGCAGCGTGGGCGGGAGCACAGATACGCAGTATTTT. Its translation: CASSVGGSTDTQYF.

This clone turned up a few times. The CDR3 sequence: CASSSLGLAGVETQYF. The CDR3 DNA reads TGTGCCAGCAGTTCCCTCGGACTAGCGGGAGTAGAGACCCAGTACTTC. The V call is TRBV28, the J call TRBJ2-5, with 13 bases matching TRBD2. J gave up 4 bases and V 4 bases, and 6 bases lay outside the gene matches. The CDR3 runs to 16 residues. Germline V gives CDR1 MDHEN, CDR2 SYDVKM.

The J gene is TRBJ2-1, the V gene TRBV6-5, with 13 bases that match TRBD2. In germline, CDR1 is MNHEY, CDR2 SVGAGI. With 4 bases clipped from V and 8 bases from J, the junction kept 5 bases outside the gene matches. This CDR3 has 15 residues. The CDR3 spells CASSSGLAGVDEQFF. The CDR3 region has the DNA TGTGCCAGCAGTTCTGGACTAGCGGGAGTCGATGAGCAGTTCTTC.

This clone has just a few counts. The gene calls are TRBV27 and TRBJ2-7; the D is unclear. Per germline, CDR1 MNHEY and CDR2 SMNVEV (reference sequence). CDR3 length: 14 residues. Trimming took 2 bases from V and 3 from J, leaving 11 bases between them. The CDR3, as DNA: TGTGCCAGCAGTTTAAAACAGACCGACTACGAGCAGTACTTC. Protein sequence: CASSLKQTDYEQYF.

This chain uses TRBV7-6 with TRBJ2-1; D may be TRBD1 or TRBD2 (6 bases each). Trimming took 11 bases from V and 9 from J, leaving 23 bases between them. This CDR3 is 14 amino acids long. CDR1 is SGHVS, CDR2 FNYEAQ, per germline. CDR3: CAGGTSSGVGEQFF. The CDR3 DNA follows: TGTGCCGGGGGGACTTCTTCAGGGGTTGGTGAGCAGTTCTTC.

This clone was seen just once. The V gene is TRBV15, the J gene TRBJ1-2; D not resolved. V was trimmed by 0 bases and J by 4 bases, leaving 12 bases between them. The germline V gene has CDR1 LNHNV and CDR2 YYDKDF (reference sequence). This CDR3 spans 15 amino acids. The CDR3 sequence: CATSRDPGGAYGYTF. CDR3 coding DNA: TGTGCCACCAGCAGAGACCCCGGCGGCGCCTATGGCTACACCTTC.

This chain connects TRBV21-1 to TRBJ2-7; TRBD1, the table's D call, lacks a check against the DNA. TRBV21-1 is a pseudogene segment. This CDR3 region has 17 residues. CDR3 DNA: TGTGCCAGCAGCAAAGCGCAGTTGGGGACACGGATCTACGAGCAGTACTTC. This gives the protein CASSKAQLGTRIYEQYF.

The CDR3 spells CAISESPDSGKLFF. DNA for the CDR3: TGTGCCATCAGTGAGTCGCCCGACTCGGGAAAACTGTTTTTT. The V gene is TRBV10-3, the J gene TRBJ1-4; D remains ambiguous. In germline, CDR1 is ENHRY, CDR2 SYGVKD. V lost 0 bases and J lost 10, with 12 bases in between. The CDR3 has 14 residues.

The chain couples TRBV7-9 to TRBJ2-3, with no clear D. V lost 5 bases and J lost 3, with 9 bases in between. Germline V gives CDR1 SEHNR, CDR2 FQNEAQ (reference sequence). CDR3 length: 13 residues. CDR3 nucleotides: TGTGCCAGCAGCCCCGCCTTAACAGATACGCAGTATTTT. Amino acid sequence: CASSPALTDTQYF. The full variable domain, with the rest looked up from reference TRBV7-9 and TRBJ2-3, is DTGVSQNPRHKITKRGQNVTFRCDPISEHNRLYWYRQTLGQGPEFLTYFQNEAQLEKSRLLSDRFSAERPKGSFSTLEIQRTEQGDSAMYLCASSPALTDTQYFGPGTRLTVL.

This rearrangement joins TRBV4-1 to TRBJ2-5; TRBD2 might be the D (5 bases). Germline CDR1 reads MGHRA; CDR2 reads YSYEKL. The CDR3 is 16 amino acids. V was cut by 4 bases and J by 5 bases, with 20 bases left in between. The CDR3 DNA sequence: TGCGCCAGCAGCCCCCGAACGGGATCTGGGTGGGAGACCCAGTACTTC. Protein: CASSPRTGSGWETQYF.

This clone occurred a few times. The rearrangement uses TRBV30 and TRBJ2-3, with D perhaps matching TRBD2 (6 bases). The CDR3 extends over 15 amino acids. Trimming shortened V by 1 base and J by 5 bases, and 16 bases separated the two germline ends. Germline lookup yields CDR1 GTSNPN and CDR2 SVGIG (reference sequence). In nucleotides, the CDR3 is TGTGCCTGGAGTGGCCGGGGACGGGAGATAGATACGCAGTATTTT. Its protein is CAWSGRGREIDTQYF.

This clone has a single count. CDR3 coding DNA: TGTGCCAGCAGCTTAGTAGCGGGACTCCCGTGGGCAGATACGCAGTATTTT. Protein: CASSLVAGLPWADTQYF. This rearrangement joins TRBV7-8 to TRBJ2-3; 8 bases map to TRBD2. Germline CDR1 is SGHVS and CDR2 is FQNEAQ. The CDR3 loop spans 17 amino acids. The junction had 10 bases not matched to a gene; V was cut back by 1 base and J by 4 bases.